The next 27 T cell receptor beta chains were all read from a single sample in a study of post-analysis software for immune sequencing data. Libraries were made from TCR beta cDNA, and they carried unique molecular identifiers. MiXCR was run by TCRdb on the PCR reads, yielding one entry per CDR3 protein. The sample records 820,000 or so distinct CDR3 sequences, 53% being singletons. No antigens are known for them. Study results and caveats: In patients, TRBV5-6, TRBV5-1 and TRBV20-1 belonged to five TRBV segments found more frequently than in controls.

The sequenced sample consisted of blood. Receptors originate from a girl between 10 and 17 years old with multiple sclerosis.

The V and J genes are TRBV10-3 and TRBJ1-4; weak D call: TRBD1 (5 bases). Looked up from germline, CDR1 is ENHRY and CDR2 is SYGVKD. V was clipped by 2 bases and J by 1 base, with 11 bases between them. The CDR3 has 16 residues. CDR3 nucleotide sequence: TGTGCCATCAGTGAGGGGGGAACTTTAACTAATGAAAAACTGTTTTTT. Its translation: CAISEGGTLTNEKLFF.

This clonotype was seen just once. The rearrangement joins TRBV7-2 to TRBJ2-1; 11 bases are a match to TRBD2. This CDR3 is 16 amino acids long. Trimming cost V 4 bases and J 4 bases; bases outside gene matches: 6. Per the germline V gene, CDR1 is SGHTA and CDR2 is FQGNSA. CDR3 protein: CASSSRVAGGYNEQFF. CDR3 nucleotides: TGTGCCAGCAGCTCCCGGGTAGCGGGAGGGTACAATGAGCAGTTCTTC.

Concerning this clonotype: At one end, the junction sequence differs from germline, possibly due to a read error. This CDR3 is CVSSQGLAVSYERYF. CDR3 coding DNA: TGTGTCAGCAGCCAAGGACTAGCGGTATCCTACGAGCGGTACTTC. This chain joins TRBV3-1 and TRBJ2-5; 10 nucleotides match TRBD2. This CDR3 is 15 amino acids long. The germline CDR1 and CDR2 sequences are LGHDT and YNNKEL (reference sequence).

CDR3 bases: TGTGCCAGCAGCCGAAACAGGGCTCAAGAGCAGTACTTC. Its protein is CASSRNRAQEQYF. V gene TRBV7-2 combines with J gene TRBJ2-7; maybe TRBD1 (6 bases). Trimming took 5 bases from V and 7 from J, leaving 15 bases between them. CDR3 length: 13 amino acids. Germline CDR1 SGHTA, CDR2 FQGNSA.

V and J are TRBV4-2 and TRBJ2-3; D might be TRBD2 (6 bases). The V gene lost 0 bases and the J gene lost 2 bases, with 12 bases spanning the gap. CDR1 and CDR2 (germline): LGHNA, YNFKEQ. This CDR3 region has 16 residues. The CDR3 is CASSQEAASVTDTQYF. CDR3 bases: TGTGCCAGCAGCCAAGAAGCGGCTAGCGTCACAGATACGCAGTATTTT.

This clonotype was observed a handful of times. The chain links TRBV5-1 to TRBJ2-5; TRBD1 matches at 8 bases. CDR1 is SGHRS, CDR2 YFSETQ, per germline. This CDR3 region has 15 residues. The trim removed 3 bases at V and 1 base at J, leaving 5 bases unmatched. This chain's CDR3 is CASSYRTGIQETQYF. The CDR3, as DNA: TGCGCCAGCAGCTATAGGACAGGGATCCAAGAGACCCAGTACTTC.

The chain is built from TRBV2 and TRBJ1-5; maybe TRBD1 (6 bases). Trimming took 6 bases from V and 9 from J, leaving 15 bases between them. From germline, CDR1 is SNHLY and CDR2 FYNNEI. The CDR3 has 13 residues. CDR3 nucleotides: TGTGCCAGCAGAGCACCGGGACACCGGCCCCAGCATTTT. Translating it yields CASRAPGHRPQHF.

This clonotype occurred a few times. The rearrangement links TRBV20-1 to TRBJ2-7, with 7 bases aligning to TRBD2. Per germline, CDR1 DFQATT and CDR2 SNEGSKA (reference sequence). The CDR3 extends over 15 amino acids. V trimming: 4 bases; J trimming: 0 bases; junction bases outside the gene matches: 9. The chain's CDR3 is CSATQLARSSYEQYF. In DNA, the CDR3 is TGCAGTGCTACCCAACTAGCGAGGAGCTCCTACGAGCAGTACTTC.

The chain combines TRBV5-6 with TRBJ2-7; D gene ambiguous. Trimming took 4 bases from V and 3 from J, leaving 8 bases between them. The germline gives CDR1 SGHDT, CDR2 YYEEEE. CDR3 length: 12 amino acids. The chain's CDR3 is CASSIQNYEQYF. The CDR3 DNA sequence: TGTGCCAGCAGCATCCAGAACTACGAGCAGTACTTC.

In its sample, this clonotype was seen a few times. The chain is built from TRBV20-1 and TRBJ2-7; 10 bases line up with TRBD1. The CDR3 has 16 residues. V dropped 2 bases and J dropped 2; count of bases not matched to a gene: 9. Looked up from germline, CDR1 is DFQATT and CDR2 is SNEGSKA (reference sequence). CDR3 residues: CSARSLGQGFTYEQYF. The CDR3 region has the DNA TGCAGTGCTAGATCATTGGGACAGGGGTTCACCTACGAGCAGTACTTC.

This clonotype turned up a few times. The gene calls are TRBV4-1 and TRBJ2-7; no clear D gene. The CDR3 is 17 amino acids. Germline CDR1 reads MGHRA; CDR2 reads YSYEKL. Trimming removed 1 base at V and 3 bases at J, with 19 bases between. The CDR3 DNA reads as TGCGCCAGCAGCCAAGGGACCATACGTGACAATCTCTACGAGCAGTACTTC. Translation: CASSQGTIRDNLYEQYF.

V gene TRBV2 combines with J gene TRBJ2-1, with D unresolved. The CDR3 totals 15 residues. Germline CDR1 is SNHLY and CDR2 is FYNNEI. V was trimmed by 3 bases and J by 0 bases, leaving 9 bases between them. The CDR3 here is CASSDGPSSYNEQFF. The CDR3 region has the DNA TGTGCCAGCAGTGATGGACCTAGCTCCTACAATGAGCAGTTCTTC.

The gene calls are TRBV12-3 or TRBV12-4 and TRBJ2-4; D is unresolved. V was clipped by 5 bases and J by 13 bases, with 12 bases between them. This CDR3 comprises 11 residues. As DNA, the CDR3 is TGTGCCAGCAGTCGCAAGCTGTTCCAGTACTTC. This encodes CASSRKLFQYF.

This clonotype was observed once. This chain links TRBV6-5 with TRBJ2-7; weak D call: TRBD1 (6 bases). The CDR3 length is 13 residues. The V gene's germline CDR1 is MNHEY and CDR2 SVGAGI. V lost 6 bases and J lost 7, with 16 bases in between. The chain's CDR3 is CASRSSGVTEQYF. Here the CDR3 DNA reads TGTGCCAGCAGGTCATCAGGGGTCACGGAGCAGTACTTC.

This sequence joins TRBV28 and TRBJ1-1; D unclear. Germline loops: CDR1 MDHEN, CDR2 SYDVKM. With 8 bases removed from V and 4 bases from J, the gap between germline ends came to 17 bases. This CDR3 spans 14 amino acids. The CDR3 here is CASRTGQMATEAFF. The CDR3 DNA sequence: TGTGCCAGCCGAACGGGCCAGATGGCCACTGAAGCTTTCTTT.

A few counts support this clonotype. V usage is TRBV29-1 and J usage is TRBJ2-1; either TRBD1 or TRBD2 may fit D (5 bases each). Germline V gives CDR1 SQVTM, CDR2 ANQGSEA. There are 14 residues in the CDR3. The V and J ends lost 7 bases and 0 bases respectively, with 13 bases between them. DNA for the CDR3: TGCAGCGGTACTGAGGGGAGCTCCTACAATGAGCAGTTCTTC. Translating it yields CSGTEGSSYNEQFF.

In its sample, this clonotype was seen once. This chain joins TRBV12-3 or TRBV12-4 and TRBJ2-2, with TRBD2 matching over 9 bases. The CDR3 runs to 15 residues. Trimming cost V 6 bases and J 2 bases; bases outside gene matches: 4. The CDR3 region has the DNA TGTGCCAGCAGGAATAGCGGGGGAAACACCGGGGAGCTGTTTTTT. Protein: CASRNSGGNTGELFF.

V gene TRBV12-3 or TRBV12-4 combines with J gene TRBJ2-1, with 9 bases identical to TRBD1. V shed 7 bases and J 9 bases; nucleotides not matched to a gene: 13. The CDR3 is 15 residues long. The CDR3 protein is CASTLGDRGAGEQFF. In nucleotides, the CDR3 is TGTGCCAGCACCCTGGGAGACAGGGGGGCCGGTGAGCAGTTCTTC.

The chain links TRBV12-3 or TRBV12-4 to TRBJ2-6, with TRBD1 as a possible D gene (6 bases). V was pared by 6 bases and J by 0 bases, with 18 bases between. CDR3 size: 18 residues. The CDR3 DNA follows: TGTGCCAGCAGCCGGAGCCGACAGGTTTTCTCTGGGGCCAACGTCCTGACTTTC. It specifies CASSRSRQVFSGANVLTF.

The chain recombines TRBV9 with TRBJ1-6; D may be TRBD1 (6 bases). V was trimmed by 2 bases and J by 3 bases, leaving 15 bases between them. The V gene's germline CDR1 is SGDLS and CDR2 YYNGEE. The length of the CDR3 is 17 residues. The CDR3 loop reads CASSVRGRESYNSPLHF. The CDR3 coding sequence is TGTGCCAGCAGCGTCAGGGGCAGGGAGAGCTATAATTCACCCCTCCACTTT.

CDR3 nucleotide sequence: TGCAGCGTGAGGGGACAGAGAGCTAACTATGGCTACACCTTC. Translated: CSVRGQRANYGYTF. V and J are TRBV29-1 and TRBJ1-2; 7 positions agree with TRBD1. V was pared by 6 bases and J by 0 bases, with 7 bases of the junction left unmatched. Germline lookup yields CDR1 SQVTM and CDR2 ANQGSEA. The CDR3 covers 14 residues.

Notes on this clonotype: One junction end does not reproduce the germline sequence, and a read error may be involved. The chain employs TRBV5-1 and TRBJ2-6; D is possibly TRBD1 or TRBD2 (5 bases each). Germline loops: CDR1 SGHRS, CDR2 YFSETQ. The CDR3 is 15 residues long. In DNA, the CDR3 is TGCGCTTCCAGTCCCCTTGGAGGTGGGGCCAACGTCCCGACTTTC. As protein: CASSPLGGGANVPTF.

This clonotype was recorded a few times. The chain recombines TRBV7-2 with TRBJ2-7, with 9 bases lining up with TRBD2. The J call may be wrong; the DNA end is better matched by TRBJ2-5. Per the germline V gene, CDR1 is SGHTA and CDR2 is FQGNSA. The CDR3 is 16 residues long. CDR3 coding DNA: TGTGCCAGCAGCTTATTCGCGGGAGGGCCGGGGGCGACCCAGTACTTC. It encodes CASSLFAGGPGATQYF.

V gene TRBV4-2 combines with J gene TRBJ1-4, with D possibly matching TRBD1 (6 bases). CDR3 length: 22 residues. Trimming shortened V by 1 base and J by 10 bases, and 37 bases separated the two germline ends. CDR1 and CDR2 from the germline V gene are LGHNA and YNFKEQ. CDR3: CASSQALPFFAGVQGRIVKLFF. CDR3 nucleotides: TGTGCCAGCAGCCAAGCCCTACCCTTTTTCGCTGGCGTGCAGGGGCGTATAGTAAAACTGTTTTTT.

V usage is TRBV29-1 and J usage is TRBJ2-2; D gene ambiguous. Deletions cut 1 base from V and 3 bases from J, with 9 bases between. This CDR3 is 14 amino acids long. Germline assignment: CDR1 SQVTM and CDR2 ANQGSEA. CDR3: CSVEGVTDTGELFF. The CDR3 region has the DNA TGCAGCGTTGAAGGAGTGACGGACACCGGGGAGCTGTTTTTT.

The chain joins TRBV7-6 to TRBJ1-4, with D unresolved. The CDR3 spans 13 residues. Trimming shortened V by 0 bases and J by 5 bases, and 4 bases separated the two germline ends. Germline V gives CDR1 SGHVS, CDR2 FNYEAQ. In DNA, the CDR3 is TGTGCCAGCAGCTTAGCGCCCAATGAAAAACTGTTTTTT. Translated: CASSLAPNEKLFF.

This chain connects TRBV12-3 or TRBV12-4 to TRBJ2-7; 9 nucleotides align to TRBD1. V was pared by 6 bases and J by 6 bases, with 3 bases of the junction left unmatched. The CDR3 extends over 12 amino acids. The DNA of the CDR3 is TGTGCCAGCAGGGGGGACAGGGCCGAGCAGTACTTC. Amino acid sequence: CASRGDRAEQYF.